This is a list of T cell receptor beta chains from one sample in a study of cytomegalovirus exposure and HLA in healthy donors. This table comes from immunoSEQ multiplex PCR, and its TCRdb copy is limited to in-frame clones, with some not included. There are 150,000 or so clones in the sample; 9.7% occur only once, and 1.8% lies in the top ten. Sequencing used PBMCs. The receptor source for this set is a man aged 50 to 59 in good health and CMV-seronegative. CDR3s include the opening cysteine and the closing phenylalanine or tryptophan. D genes are given only for firm matches. A row's size may be missing; if present it is once, few, many or a size class.

J gene | clone size | V gene | D gene | CDR3 protein | CDR3 DNA
TRBJ1-3 | NA | TRBV2 | NA | CASREYRATGNTIYF | TGTGCCAGCAGAGAGTACAGGGCTACTGGAAACACCATATATTTT
TRBJ1-1 | NA | TRBV6-5 | NA | CASSYSVAIGTEAFF | TGTGCCAGCAGTTACTCTGTTGCAATCGGCACTGAAGCTTTCTTT
TRBJ1-5 | once | TRBV7-8 | TRBD1 | CASSLPKTGEGSNQPQHF | TGTGCCAGCAGCTTACCCAAGACAGGGGAAGGGAGCAATCAGCCCCAGCATTTT
TRBJ1-1 | few | TRBV6-5 | NA | CARGGGMNTEAFF | TGTGCCAGAGGGGGGGGTATGAACACTGAAGCTTTCTTT
TRBJ2-5 | NA | TRBV5-6 | TRBD1 | CASSLQGASAETQYF | TGTGCCAGCAGCCTACAGGGGGCATCGGCAGAGACCCAGTACTTC
TRBJ1-1 | few | TRBV7-9 | NA | CASSLGSGEVNTEAFF | TGTGCCAGCAGCTTAGGATCCGGGGAGGTGAACACTGAAGCTTTCTTT
TRBJ1-4 | few | TRBV6-5 | TRBD1 | CASSRNRGANEKLFF | TGTGCCAGCAGTCGTAACAGGGGGGCTAATGAAAAACTGTTTTTT
TRBJ1-1 | few | TRBV7-7 | NA | CASSLGLGTEAFF | TGTGCCAGCAGCTTGGGGCTGGGGACTGAAGCTTTCTTT
TRBJ1-2 | NA | TRBV4-1 | TRBD1 | CASSHGGQGNYGYTF | TGCGCCAGCAGCCACGGGGGACAGGGGAACTATGGCTACACCTTC
TRBJ1-6 | few | TRBV30 | NA | CAWRGQLSSYNSPLHF | TGTGCCTGGAGAGGACAGCTGAGCTCCTATAATTCACCCCTCCACTTT
TRBJ1-3 | few | TRBV6-5 | NA | CASSYSSSGNTIYF | TGTGCCAGCAGTTACTCTAGCTCTGGAAACACCATATATTTT
TRBJ2-5 | NA | TRBV7-9 | TRBD1 | CASTLVGGLQETQYF | TGTGCCAGCACCCTGGTAGGGGGCTTGCAAGAGACCCAGTACTTC
TRBJ2-1 | few | TRBV10-3 | TRBD2 | CAISVGTSGMSEQFF | TGTGCCATCAGTGTGGGGACTAGCGGGATGTCTGAGCAGTTCTTC
TRBJ2-1 | few | TRBV7-3 | TRBD1 | CASSPRTGDNEQFF | TGTGCCAGCAGCCCCAGGACAGGGGACAATGAGCAGTTCTTC
TRBJ2-2 | few | TRBV2 | TRBD2 | CASRKLAGVIGELFF | TGTGCCAGCCGAAAACTAGCGGGAGTCATCGGGGAGCTGTTTTTT
TRBJ1-4 | few | TRBV5-1 | TRBD1 | CASSPQGDATNEKLFF | TGCGCCAGCAGCCCGCAGGGGGATGCAACTAATGAAAAACTGTTTTTT
TRBJ2-7 | few | TRBV21-1 | NA | CASSNPPNATSGSYEQYF | TGTGCCAGCAGCAATCCTCCGAACGCGACTAGCGGGAGCTACGAGCAGTACTTC
TRBJ2-7 | NA | TRBV7-2 | TRBD2 | CASSLAASGGQDEQYF | TGTGCCAGCAGCTTAGCTGCTAGCGGGGGGCAGGACGAGCAGTACTTC
TRBJ2-5 | few | TRBV5-1 | NA | CASSLGGLGTQYF | TGCGCCAGCAGCTTGGGAGGCCTCGGGACCCAGTACTTC
TRBJ2-5 | few | TRBV27 | TRBD1 | CASSAKGTGSQETQYF | TGTGCCAGCAGTGCCAAGGGGACAGGGTCCCAAGAGACCCAGTACTTC
TRBJ2-1 | NA | TRBV7-6 | TRBD2 | CASSLVMAGGPSYNEQFF | TGTGCCAGCAGCTTAGTAATGGCGGGGGGCCCCTCCTACAATGAGCAGTTCTTC
TRBJ2-6 | few | TRBV6-5 | NA | CASSYSRVGANVLTF | TGTGCCAGCAGTTACTCCAGGGTCGGGGCCAACGTCCTGACTTTC
TRBJ1-1 | NA | TRBV7-3 | NA | CASSRDSDTEAFF | TGTGCCAGCAGCCGGGACTCTGACACTGAAGCTTTCTTT
TRBJ2-3 | NA | TRBV9 | TRBD2 | CASSVAGTSGRTDTQYF | TGTGCCAGCAGCGTGGCCGGGACTAGCGGGCGCACAGATACGCAGTATTTT
TRBJ1-2 | few | TRBV7-9 | NA | CASSLTLAAAGYTF | TGTGCCAGCAGCTTAACCCTAGCGGCGGCTGGCTACACCTTC
TRBJ2-5 | NA | TRBV11-2 | TRBD2 | CASSLEGGGGETQYF | TGTGCCAGCAGCTTAGAAGGCGGGGGGGGAGAGACCCAGTACTTC
TRBJ2-7 | few | TRBV7-9 | NA | CASSPDRAGINYEQYF | TGTGCCAGCAGCCCCGACAGGGCGGGGATCAACTACGAGCAGTACTTC
TRBJ2-7 | few | TRBV29-1 | NA | CSVERGTGGEQYF | TGCAGCGTTGAACGGGGCACCGGAGGGGAGCAGTACTTC
TRBJ2-5 | few | TRBV2 | TRBD2 | CASSEAIAGGPLKETQYF | TGTGCCAGCAGTGAAGCTATAGCGGGAGGGCCTTTGAAAGAGACCCAGTACTTC
TRBJ2-2 | NA | TRBV5-5 | TRBD2 | CASSTTLAANTGELFF | TGTGCCAGCAGCACCACCCTAGCGGCGAACACCGGGGAGCTGTTTTTT
TRBJ2-4 | NA | TRBV20-1 | NA | CSAGHGNIQYF | TGCAGTGCCGGACACGGGAACATTCAGTACTTC
TRBJ2-1 | NA | TRBV18 | TRBD2 | CASSPPTSGSYNEQFF | TGTGCCAGCTCACCACCGACTAGCGGCTCCTACAATGAGCAGTTCTTC
TRBJ2-3 | NA | TRBV6-1 | TRBD2 | CASSEDGGGYGTDTQYF | TGTGCCAGCAGTGAAGATGGCGGGGGTTACGGCACAGATACGCAGTATTTT
TRBJ2-2 | NA | TRBV5-1 | TRBD1 | CASTPGRGLTGELFF | TGCGCCAGCACCCCTGGCAGGGGGCTTACCGGGGAGCTGTTTTTT
TRBJ2-3 | NA | TRBV7-2 | NA | CASSLGSSLSTDTQYF | TGTGCCAGCAGCTTAGGGTCTAGCCTTAGCACAGATACGCAGTATTTT
TRBJ1-1 | few | TRBV19 | TRBD1 | CASIPRQGTEAFF | TGTGCCAGTATCCCCCGACAGGGGACTGAAGCTTTCTTT